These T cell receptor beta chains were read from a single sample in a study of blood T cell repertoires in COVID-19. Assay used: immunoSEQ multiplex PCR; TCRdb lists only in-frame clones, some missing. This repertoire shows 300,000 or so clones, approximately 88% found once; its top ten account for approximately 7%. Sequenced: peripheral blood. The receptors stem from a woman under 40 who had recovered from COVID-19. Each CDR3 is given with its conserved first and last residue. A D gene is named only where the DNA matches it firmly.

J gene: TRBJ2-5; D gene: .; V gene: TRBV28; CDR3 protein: CASSLSSQETQYF
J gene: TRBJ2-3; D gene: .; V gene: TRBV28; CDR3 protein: CASTDASGKDTQYF
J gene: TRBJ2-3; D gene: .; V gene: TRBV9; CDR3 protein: CASSSTPPDTQYF
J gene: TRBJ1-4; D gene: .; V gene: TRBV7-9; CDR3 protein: CAATRATNEKLFF
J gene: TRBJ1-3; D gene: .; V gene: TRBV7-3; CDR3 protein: CASSLDGTGSGNTIYF
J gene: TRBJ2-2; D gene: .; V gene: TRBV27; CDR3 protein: CASAQLRDTFTGELFF
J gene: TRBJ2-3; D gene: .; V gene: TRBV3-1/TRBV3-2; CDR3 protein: CASSPHKGGLTDTQYF
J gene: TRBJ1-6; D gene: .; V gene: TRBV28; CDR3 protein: CASKPAGTKIYNSPLHF
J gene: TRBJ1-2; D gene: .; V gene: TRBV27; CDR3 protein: CASSLDRSGVAYGYTF
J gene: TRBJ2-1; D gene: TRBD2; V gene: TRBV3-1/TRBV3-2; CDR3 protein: CASSQKVPASGYNEQFF
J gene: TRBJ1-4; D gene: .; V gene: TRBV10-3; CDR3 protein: CAISGSASNEKLFF
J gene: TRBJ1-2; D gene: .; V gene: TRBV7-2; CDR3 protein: CASSPGLQNYGYTF
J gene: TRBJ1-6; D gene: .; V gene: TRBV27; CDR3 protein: CASSLSHGNSPLHF
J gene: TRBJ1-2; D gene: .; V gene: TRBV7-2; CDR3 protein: CASSPEAISYGYTF
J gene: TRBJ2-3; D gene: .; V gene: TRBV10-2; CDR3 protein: CASSDGGGGADTQYF
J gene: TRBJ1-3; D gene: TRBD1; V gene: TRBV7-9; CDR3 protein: CASSVGQGVDGNTIYF
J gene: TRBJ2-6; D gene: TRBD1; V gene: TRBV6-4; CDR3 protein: CASSTGTGPFSGANVLTF
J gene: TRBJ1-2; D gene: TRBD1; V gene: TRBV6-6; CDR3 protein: CASHRDRGGGYTF
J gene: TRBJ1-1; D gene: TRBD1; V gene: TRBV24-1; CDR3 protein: CATSDRTLGQGAEAFF
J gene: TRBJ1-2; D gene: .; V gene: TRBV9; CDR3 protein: CASSAPGGSYGYTF
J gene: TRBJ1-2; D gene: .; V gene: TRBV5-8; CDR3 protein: CASSLIQGYGYTF
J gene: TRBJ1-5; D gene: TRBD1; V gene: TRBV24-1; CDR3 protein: CATSSPGTGSSNQPQHF
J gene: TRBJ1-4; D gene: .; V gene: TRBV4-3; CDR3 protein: CASSQDSGAEKLFF
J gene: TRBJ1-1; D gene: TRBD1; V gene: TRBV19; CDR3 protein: CASRRDSEGFETEAFF
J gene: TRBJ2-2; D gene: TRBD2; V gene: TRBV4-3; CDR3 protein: CASSQASGGGARELFF
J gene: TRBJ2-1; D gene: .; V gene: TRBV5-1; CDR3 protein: CASSLAGDYYNEQFF
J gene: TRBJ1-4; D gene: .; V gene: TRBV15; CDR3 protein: CATTKEGATNEKLFF
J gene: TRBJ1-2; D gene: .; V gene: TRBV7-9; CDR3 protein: CASSRYNSNYGYTF
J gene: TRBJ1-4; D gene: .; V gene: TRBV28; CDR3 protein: CASRSEGGTNEKLFF
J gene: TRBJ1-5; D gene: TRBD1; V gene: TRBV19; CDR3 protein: CASSTDRGAQPQHF
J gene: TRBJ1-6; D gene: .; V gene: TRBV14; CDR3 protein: CASSPGREGSPLHF
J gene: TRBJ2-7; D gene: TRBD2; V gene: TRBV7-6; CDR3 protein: CASSPWGSGGDEQYF
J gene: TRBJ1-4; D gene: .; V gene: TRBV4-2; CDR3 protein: CASSQGRGTTNEKLFF
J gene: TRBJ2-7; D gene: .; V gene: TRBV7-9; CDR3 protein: CASRSGPTGNYEQYF
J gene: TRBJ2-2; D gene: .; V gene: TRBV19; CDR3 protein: CASSGLLANTGELFF